These 12 T cell receptor beta chains originate from one sample sequenced in a study of control samples from healthy donors and cancer patients. Libraries were prepared by immunoSEQ multiplex PCR; TCRdb keeps only in-frame clonotypes and omits some of them. The table records 200,000 or so clones, 91% of them present only once. Sequencing was carried out using blood. Source of these receptors: a man aged 25 to 40 in good health.

The chain is built from TRBV10-1 and TRBJ1-2, with D perhaps matching TRBD1 (5 bases). The CDR3 spans 12 residues. Trimming took 7 bases from V and 0 from J, leaving 6 bases between them. CDR1 and CDR2 from the germline V gene are WNHNN and SYGVQD (reference sequence). CDR3 protein: CASKGANYGYTF. The CDR3 DNA reads as TGCGCCAGCAAAGGGGCTAACTATGGCTACACCTTC.

The rearrangement joins TRBV13 to TRBJ1-1; possibly TRBD1 for D (6 bases). This CDR3 comprises 14 residues. V was shortened by 1 base and J by 4 bases, with 10 bases between the two germline ends. CDR1 is PRHDT and CDR2 is FYEKMQ in the germline V gene (reference sequence). DNA for the CDR3: TGTGCCAGCAGCTTAGTAACAGGGCCCACTGAAGCTTTCTTT. It translates to CASSLVTGPTEAFF.

V and J are TRBV10-2 and TRBJ2-1; 8 bases map to TRBD2. Unmatched junction bases numbered 5, after V lost 7 bases and J lost 3 bases. The CDR3 runs 14 residues. CDR1 WSHSY and CDR2 SAAADI come from the germline V gene. The CDR3 loop is CASTGGGLYNEQFF. The CDR3 bases are TGCGCCAGCACTGGCGGGGGGCTCTACAATGAGCAGTTCTTC.

The chain combines TRBV3-1 (or the pseudogene TRBV3-2) with TRBJ2-7; 8 bases fit TRBD2. The CDR3 consists of 15 residues. CDR1 is LGHDT, CDR2 YNNKEL, per germline (reference sequence). V was pared by 1 base and J by 3 bases, with 5 bases of the junction left unmatched. CDR3 DNA: TGTGCCAGCAGCCAAGGAATACTAGCGGACTACGAGCAGTACTTC. Translated: CASSQGILADYEQYF.

This chain connects TRBV5-5 to TRBJ2-7, with TRBD1 matching 8 bases. After removal of 4 bases from V and 2 bases from J, the junction contained 8 bases not matched to a gene. From germline, CDR1 is SGHKS and CDR2 YYEKEE (reference sequence). The CDR3 contains 15 residues. The CDR3, as DNA: TGTGCCAGCAGCGCCGGACAGGGCCTCACCTACGAGCAGTACTTC. Translation gives CASSAGQGLTYEQYF. The variable domain in full, with the rest retrieved from reference TRBV5-5 and TRBJ2-7, is DAGVTQSPTHLIKTRGQQVTLRCSPISGHKSVSWYQQVLGQGPQFIFQYYEKEERGRGNFPDRFSARQFPNYSSELNVNALLLGDSALYLCASSAGQGLTYEQYFGPGTRLTVT.

V and J are TRBV27 and TRBJ1-4; 9 nucleotides match TRBD1. J was trimmed by 7 bases and V by 2 bases; bases with no gene match: 5. CDR3 length: 15 amino acids. Germline assignment: CDR1 MNHEY and CDR2 SMNVEV (reference sequence). The CDR3, as DNA: TGTGCCAGCAGTTTAAGGGGACAGGGTCCTGAAAAACTGTTTTTT. As protein: CASSLRGQGPEKLFF.

The genes are TRBV6-6 and TRBJ1-6, with unresolved D. CDR3 length: 12 residues. Trimming shortened V by 5 bases and J by 10 bases, and 9 bases separated the two germline ends. Germline CDR1 MNHNY, CDR2 SVGAGI (reference sequence). The CDR3: CASSTVESPLHF. The CDR3 coding sequence is TGTGCCAGCAGTACCGTCGAATCACCCCTCCACTTT.

The rearrangement uses TRBV29-1 and TRBJ2-2, with a tentative D call TRBD1 (6 bases). Germline CDR1 reads SQVTM; CDR2 reads ANQGSEA. The CDR3 spans 14 residues. V lost 5 bases and J lost 2, with 12 bases in between. CDR3: CSVQGQSNTGELFF. CDR3 nucleotides: TGCAGCGTTCAAGGACAGAGCAACACCGGGGAGCTGTTTTTT.

The genes are TRBV7-9 and TRBJ2-1; tentatively, D is TRBD1 or TRBD2 (6 bases each). The CDR3 loop spans 13 amino acids. Trimming took off 8 bases at V and 6 bases at J, with 14 bases between the two ends. Germline CDR1 reads SEHNR; CDR2 reads FQNEAQ (reference sequence). The CDR3 reads CASSDEGGNEQFF. The CDR3 nucleotides read TGTGCCAGCTCGGATGAGGGGGGCAATGAGCAGTTCTTC.

The chain employs TRBV11-2 and TRBJ1-5, with a tentative D call TRBD1 (5 bases). Germline loops: CDR1 SGHAT, CDR2 FQNNGV. V was clipped by 2 bases and J by 7 bases, with 9 bases between them. The CDR3 runs to 13 residues. The chain's CDR3 is CASSLTREQPQHF. For the CDR3, the DNA is TGTGCCAGCAGCTTAACCAGGGAACAGCCCCAGCATTTT.

This clone has a handful of counts. The chain couples TRBV7-6 to TRBJ1-6; the match to TRBD1 covers 8 bases. Trimming removed 4 bases from V and 4 bases from J; junction bases left unmatched: 6. This CDR3 contains 16 residues. CDR1 and CDR2 (germline): SGHVS, FNYEAQ. The CDR3 DNA is TGTGCCAGCAGCTCGCAGGGGGCCCAATATAATTCACCCCTCCACTTT. Protein sequence: CASSSQGAQYNSPLHF.

CDR3 in amino acids: CASSRATGGLDGYTF. CDR3 DNA: TGTGCCAGCAGTAGAGCAACAGGGGGCTTGGACGGCTACACCTTC. This chain joins TRBV2 and TRBJ1-2; TRBD1 agrees at 9 bases. Germline CDR1 is SNHLY and CDR2 is FYNNEI. Germline trimming cut 5 bases from V and 8 bases from J; bases unmatched to any gene: 12. The CDR3 is 15 amino acids.